This T cell receptor beta chain was sequenced during a study of blood T cell repertoires in COVID-19. V was cut by 8 bases and J by 5 bases, with 11 bases left in between. CDR1 KGHDR and CDR2 SFDVKD come from the germline V gene. The CDR3 runs to 12 residues. As processed by the authors: Reference gene primer amplification yielded estimated nucleated cell counts. The repertoire was sequenced with immunoSEQ multiplex PCR; TCRdb's copy has only in-frame clones and lacks some. That table supplies the V and J calls and clone size; D and trimming were determined from the DNA. The repertoire includes 300,000 to 350,000 clones, approximately 83% of them detected once, and under 2.5% sits in the top ten.

The chain uses TRBV24-1 and TRBJ1-2, with D maybe TRBD1 (5 bases). This receptor was taken from a man aged 25-45 years who had recovered from COVID-19. The sequenced sample was PBMCs or T cells enriched from blood (not recorded which). The CDR3 sequence is CATTQGGYGYTF. The CDR3 nucleotides read TGTGCCACCACTCAGGGAGGGTATGGCTACACCTTC.